These 8 T cell receptor beta chains came from one sample sequenced in a study of blood T cell repertoires in COVID-19 (dated by TCRdb to about 2020). Receptor amplification or capture employed the immunoSEQ multiplex PCR assay. This immuneACCESS table, as held by TCRdb, lists in-frame sequences with V and J called but not all clones. Of the missing ones, under half trace to an unresolved V gene in checked studies; the others have no known cause. The sample table lists hundreds of thousands of clones, about nine tenths of them with a count of one. The ten largest clones capture more than 1.4% of the sample. Sequenced: peripheral blood. The receptors derive from a woman aged 25-40 years with active or convalescent COVID-19.

The CDR3 sequence: CASSPHAPGLGGETQYF. CDR3 in DNA: TGTGCCAGCAGCCCCCATGCCCCAGGACTAGGAGGGGAGACCCAGTACTTC. The chain recombines TRBV7-2 with TRBJ2-5; 7 positions match TRBD2. CDR3 length: 17 residues. Trimming took 5 bases from V and 5 from J; bases not matched to a gene: 17. Germline values: CDR1 SGHTA, CDR2 FQGNSA. The variable domain in full, completed from reference TRBV7-2 and TRBJ2-5, reads GAGVSQSPSNKVTEKGKDVELRCDPISGHTALYWYRQSLGQGLEFLIYFQGNSAPDKSGLPSDRFSAERTGGSVSTLTIQRTQQEDSAVYLCASSPHAPGLGGETQYFGPGTRLLVL.

A single count supports this clone. The V gene is TRBV7-9, the J gene TRBJ1-1; 9 positions match TRBD1. There are 16 residues in the CDR3. Per the germline V gene, CDR1 is SEHNR and CDR2 is FQNEAQ (reference sequence). V trimming: 1 base; J trimming: 6 bases; junction bases outside the gene matches: 9. In DNA form, the CDR3 reads TGTGCCAGCAGCTTAGGAAGCGGACAGGGGAGGCCTGAAGCTTTCTTT. As protein: CASSLGSGQGRPEAFF.

CDR3 region: CASRPGRETRYEQYF. The CDR3 coding sequence is TGTGCCAGCAGACCGGGGAGGGAGACCCGCTACGAGCAGTACTTC. The rearrangement uses TRBV6-5 and TRBJ2-7; 7 nucleotides agree with TRBD2. The CDR3 has 15 amino acids. Germline values: CDR1 MNHEY, CDR2 SVGAGI. V gave up 6 bases and J gave up 3 bases; unmatched junction bases: 11.

This clone was counted a single time. The J gene is TRBJ2-5, the V gene TRBV5-4; D might be TRBD2 (7 bases). Trimming took off 0 bases at V and 4 bases at J, with 13 bases between the two ends. The CDR3 runs to 15 residues. In germline, CDR1 is SGHNT, CDR2 YYREEE (reference sequence). CDR3 protein: CASSLEGGIVETQYF. CDR3 nucleotide sequence: TGTGCCAGCAGCTTGGAGGGGGGGATAGTAGAGACCCAGTACTTC.

The rearrangement links TRBV4-1 to TRBJ2-6, with a possible D match to TRBD1 (5 bases). The CDR3 is 15 residues long. Between the trimmed V and J ends, which lost 5 bases and 1 base, there was a span of 9 bases. The germline V gene has CDR1 MGHRA and CDR2 YSYEKL. CDR3 loop: CASSFRVSGANVLTF. The DNA for the CDR3 is TGCGCCAGCAGCTTCAGGGTGTCTGGGGCCAACGTCCTGACTTTC.

The chain employs TRBV2 and TRBJ1-6; D gene unclear. Germline values: CDR1 SNHLY, CDR2 FYNNEI. The germline V and J ends were trimmed by 4 bases and 7 bases, with 11 bases remaining between them. The CDR3 is made up of 14 amino acids. The CDR3 spells CASSVRGGNSPLHF. DNA for the CDR3: TGTGCCAGCAGTGTACGGGGTGGGAATTCACCCCTCCACTTT.

The chain links TRBV5-1 to TRBJ2-7; D gene uncertain. Germline values: CDR1 SGHRS, CDR2 YFSETQ. The CDR3 is 13 amino acids. V was cut by 4 bases and J by 3 bases, with 11 bases left in between. The CDR3 reads CASSPWPNYEQYF. The CDR3 bases are TGCGCCAGCAGCCCTTGGCCCAACTACGAGCAGTACTTC.

V usage is TRBV6-5 and J usage is TRBJ1-2, with TRBD1 matching 7 bases. Germline V lookup: CDR1 MNHEY, CDR2 SVGAGI. Trimming cost V 0 bases and J 4 bases; bases outside gene matches: 8. This CDR3 has 16 amino acids. For the CDR3, the DNA is TGTGCCAGCAGTTACTCCGCCGCGGACAGGCCCTATGGCTACACCTTC. This translates into CASSYSAADRPYGYTF.